A single T cell receptor beta chain is shown here with its context. These data come from a study of cytomegalovirus exposure and HLA in healthy donors. PCR employed 60 Vbeta and 13 Jbeta primers. Profiled with immunoSEQ multiplex PCR; TCRdb holds only in-frame clones, not every one. The sample contains some 36,000 clones, approximately 70% of which appear only once. Donors were nominally healthy when sampled, though unrecorded immune exposures were likely. V lost 5 bases and J 7 bases, leaving 14 bases between the germline ends. This CDR3 has 12 residues. The germline gives CDR1 SQVTM, CDR2 ANQGSEA. This chain uses TRBV29-1 with TRBJ1-1; D is undetermined. The origin of this receptor is a man aged 25 to 40 in good health and CMV-seronegative. The material sequenced was PBMCs. The CDR3 here is CSVPRECSEAFF. CDR3 nucleotides: TGCAGCGTTCCTCGGGAATGTAGTGAAGCTTTCTTT.